The clone carrying this T cell receptor beta chain was picked up a small number of times. What it recognizes is unknown. These data belong to a study of T-cell reconstitution after alpha-beta-depleted transplantation in children. Overall study findings and caveats: One year post-transplant, T-cell counts and diversity were largely derived from T cells produced anew. Surviving recipient T cells and thymic progenitors accounted for the high day-60 TCRbeta diversity observed in some patients.

V lost 2 bases, J lost 4 bases, and 20 bases lay in between. In germline, CDR1 is SGHTA, CDR2 FQGTGA. The CDR3 contains 17 residues. Unique molecular identifiers tagged the TCRbeta library. TCRdb redid the calling of the PCR reads with MiXCR, one entry per CDR3 protein. The table has tens of thousands of distinct CDR3 sequences, around 9% seen once. This clonotype originated in a male patient under 10 years old who had a stem cell transplant for chronic granulomatous disease, so the T cells may come from the graft donor. This specimen was PBMCs, mostly from graft donor cells, taken 60 days after TCRalphabeta/CD19-depleted stem cell transplant. V is TRBV7-3 and J is TRBJ1-2; D perhaps matches TRBD1 (5 bases). As DNA, the CDR3 is TGTGCCAGCAGCTTACTGCCGGAAGAGGGGTCTTCCTATGGCTACACCTTC. Translated: CASSLLPEEGSSYGYTF.